This TCR beta chain comes out of a study of T cell responses to AZD1222 COVID-19 vaccine. Profiling relied on immunoSEQ multiplex PCR, and the TCRdb table lists in-frame clones only, not all of them. The sample includes some 150,000 clones, 70% to 90% seen only once; the top ten take 3% to 4%. Points on this clone: Its target is unknown.

Overall study findings and caveats: Researchers report vaccine-associated CD4 TCRs spanning spike, with dominance at 160-218 and 743-854. Repertoires were sampled only after the peak T cell response.

Germline V gene sequence: CDR1 SGHVS, CDR2 FNYEAQ. The length of the CDR3 is 15 residues. Trimming left V 2 bases short and J 1 base short, with 12 bases between. The source was peripheral blood, collected on day 0 of MenACWY control vaccination. This receptor was taken from an adult in good health. The gene calls are TRBV7-6 and TRBJ2-7, with D uncertain. The CDR3 sequence is CASSLSPDGSYEQYF. CDR3 DNA sequence: TGTGCCAGCAGCTTATCCCCGGACGGATCCTACGAGCAGTACTTC.